The rows below give T cell receptor beta chains drawn from one sample of a study of OX40 agonist ivuxolimab in advanced cancers. The table came from immunoSEQ multiplex PCR; TCRdb's copy has only in-frame clones and leaves some out. The sample has 51,000 or so clones; about 85% are singletons. The specimen was CD4+ or CD8+ T cells sorted from blood, collected in a trial of the OX40 agonist ivuxolimab. Receptor source: an adult with an advanced solid tumor such as melanoma, head and neck, liver or kidney cancer. CDR3s include the opening cysteine and the closing phenylalanine or tryptophan. Fields, in order: D gene, V gene, clone size, J gene, CDR3 protein, CDR3 DNA. D genes are given only for firm matches. Clone size appears in some rows only: once, few, many, or a class for an expanded clone.

-	TRBV7-8	-	TRBJ2-5	CASSFPRGSGGEIYAYQETQYF	TGTGCCAGCAGCTTCCCGAGGGGTTCGGGCGGGGAGATATACGCGTACCAAGAGACCCAGTACTTC
-	TRBV30	-	TRBJ2-7	CAWSHGDRDLLEQYF	TGTGCCTGGAGTCATGGGGATAGGGATCTACTGGAGCAGTACTTC
-	TRBV19	-	TRBJ1-5	CASSIRDTNQPQHF	TGTGCCAGTAGTATACGGGACACCAATCAGCCCCAGCATTTT
TRBD1	TRBV5-1	-	TRBJ1-1	CASSPTGDTEAFF	TGCGCCAGCAGCCCTACAGGGGACACTGAAGCTTTCTTT
-	TRBV9	once	TRBJ1-1	CASSVGQGPTEAFF	TGTGCCAGCAGCGTAGGTCAGGGGCCCACTGAAGCTTTCTTT
-	TRBV2	-	TRBJ1-5	CASSGRGNQPQHF	TGTGCCAGCAGTGGACGAGGCAATCAGCCCCAGCATTTT
TRBD1	TRBV7-9	-	TRBJ1-1	CASSEGQRTSPEAFF	TGTGCCAGCAGCGAGGGACAGCGAACTTCTCCTGAAGCTTTCTTT
-	TRBV18	few	TRBJ1-4	CASSPLGLQEKLFF	TGTGCCAGCTCACCACTTGGGCTTCAGGAAAAACTGTTTTTT
-	TRBV27	-	TRBJ2-4	CASSLSTRIAKNIQYF	TGTGCCAGCAGTTTATCTACCAGAATAGCCAAAAACATTCAGTACTTC
-	TRBV29-1	once	TRBJ2-7	CSATGDMGQLSSYEQYF	TGCAGCGCTACGGGGGACATGGGACAGCTTAGCTCCTACGAGCAGTACTTC
-	TRBV19	-	TRBJ2-2	CATQDWQGNGELFF	TGTGCCACCCAAGATTGGCAGGGCAACGGGGAGCTGTTTTTT
-	TRBV5-4	once	TRBJ1-2	CASSLGMPNYGYTF	TGTGCCAGCAGCTTGGGGATGCCTAACTATGGCTACACCTTC
-	TRBV5-4	-	TRBJ2-1	CASSFIGDEQFF	TGTGCCAGCAGCTTCATAGGGGATGAGCAGTTCTTC
-	TRBV6-5	-	TRBJ1-2	CASSYSRSGGYTF	TGTGCCAGCAGTTACTCCCGGTCGGGTGGCTACACCTTC
TRBD1	TRBV7-9	-	TRBJ2-7	CASSTPDRDEQYF	TGTGCCAGCAGCACCCCGGACAGGGACGAGCAGTACTTC
-	TRBV7-9	-	TRBJ2-3	CASSLRVTGLLPGDTQYF	TGTGCCAGCAGCTTACGTGTGACGGGGCTCCTCCCAGGGGATACGCAGTATTTT
TRBD2	TRBV13	-	TRBJ2-4	CASSFSRGGDIQYF	TGTGCCAGCAGCTTCTCTAGGGGAGGGGACATTCAGTACTTC
-	TRBV5-1	-	TRBJ1-3	CASSLEETDRNTIYF	TGCGCCAGCAGCTTGGAAGAGACAGACCGAAACACCATATATTTT
-	TRBV20-1	-	TRBJ2-7	CSARPQGEQYF	TGCAGTGCTAGACCCCAGGGCGAGCAGTACTTC
-	TRBV7-6	-	TRBJ1-1	CASRSGDAESTEAFF	TGTGCCAGCAGATCAGGGGACGCGGAGAGCACTGAAGCTTTCTTT
-	TRBV6-5	few	TRBJ2-7	CASSYAQGKSYEQYF	TGTGCCAGCAGTTACGCACAGGGAAAGTCCTACGAGCAGTACTTC
-	TRBV13	-	TRBJ1-5	CASSPGTAEEQHF	TGTGCCAGCAGCCCGGGGACGGCCGAGGAGCAGCATTTT
TRBD2	TRBV5-4	-	TRBJ2-5	CASSLAGEVGETQYF	TGTGCCAGCAGCCTGGCGGGGGAAGTGGGCGAGACCCAGTACTTC
TRBD1	TRBV30	-	TRBJ2-7	CAWSGVTGAHEQYF	TGTGCCTGGAGTGGGGTGACAGGGGCCCACGAGCAGTACTTC
TRBD1	TRBV15	-	TRBJ2-7	CATSRDRGKQYF	TGTGCCACCAGCAGGGACAGGGGAAAACAGTACTTC
-	TRBV11-3	-	TRBJ2-1	CASSLGGSGNEQFF	TGTGCCAGCAGCTTAGGTGGCAGCGGCAATGAGCAGTTCTTC
-	TRBV29-1	-	TRBJ2-1	CSGRGDSVGNEQFF	TGCAGCGGCCGGGGGGACAGTGTAGGAAATGAGCAGTTCTTC
TRBD2	TRBV4-1	-	TRBJ2-7	CASSQPGLAGRHEQYF	TGCGCCAGCAGCCAACCTGGACTAGCGGGCAGGCACGAGCAGTACTTC
TRBD1	TRBV5-4	-	TRBJ2-3	CASSPDREDTQYF	TGTGCCAGCAGCCCCGACAGGGAAGATACGCAGTATTTT
-	TRBV5-6	-	TRBJ1-5	CASSPGPPGWGYSNQPQHF	TGTGCCAGCAGCCCGGGCCCCCCAGGGTGGGGGTATAGCAATCAGCCCCAGCATTTT
TRBD1	TRBV5-6	-	TRBJ1-2	CASSLLQGVNGYTF	TGTGCCAGCAGCTTGTTACAGGGGGTGAATGGCTACACCTTC
-	TRBV19	few	TRBJ1-1	CASSFHTEAFF	TGTGCCAGTAGTTTTCACACTGAAGCTTTCTTT
-	TRBV2	-	TRBJ2-1	CASLGRTHTDEQFF	TGTGCCAGTCTCGGGCGGACTCACACCGATGAGCAGTTCTTC